These T cell receptor beta chains were read from a single sample in a study of T cell responses to AZD1222 COVID-19 vaccine. Sequencing used immunoSEQ multiplex PCR; TCRdb keeps in-frame clones, though not all of them. Of about 270,000 clones in the sample, about 94% are singletons; the top ten hold 0.55%. The sample in question was peripheral blood, obtained 28 days after the second AZD1222 dose. Source of these receptors: an adult who received the AZD1222 COVID-19 vaccine. Each CDR3 is given with its conserved first and last residue. A D gene is named only where the DNA matches it firmly. The size entry is marked missing in some rows and otherwise reads once, few, many or a size class.

abundance	v_gene	j_gene	d_gene	CDR3aa	CDR3nt
.	TRBV5-4	TRBJ2-1	.	CASSSQRGDRSYNEQFF	TGTGCCAGCAGCTCCCAGAGGGGGGACCGCTCCTACAATGAGCAGTTCTTC
.	TRBV2	TRBJ1-6	TRBD1	CASSAHRGRQGSPLHF	TGTGCCAGCAGTGCCCACAGGGGGCGCCAGGGTTCACCCCTCCACTTT
.	TRBV27	TRBJ1-2	TRBD1	CASSHYGTGPYGYTF	TGTGCCAGCAGTCATTACGGGACAGGGCCTTATGGCTACACCTTC
.	TRBV7-6	TRBJ2-7	.	CASSPAGQAYEQYF	TGTGCCAGCAGCCCAGCTGGGCAGGCCTACGAGCAGTACTTC
once	TRBV7-9	TRBJ2-7	.	CASRQTPSYEQYF	TGTGCCAGCAGACAGACGCCCTCCTACGAGCAGTACTTC
.	TRBV28	TRBJ2-2	.	CASSLGGRVSLYTGELFF	TGTGCCAGCAGTTTAGGAGGCAGGGTATCACTGTACACCGGGGAGCTGTTTTTT
.	TRBV28	TRBJ1-2	.	CASIPGGGYGYTF	TGTGCCAGCATTCCAGGAGGCGGCTATGGCTACACCTTC
.	TRBV11-3	TRBJ2-1	.	CASSQGQYNEQFF	TGTGCCAGCAGCCAAGGACAGTACAATGAGCAGTTCTTC
.	TRBV11-3	TRBJ1-1	.	CASSLGGDTEAFF	TGTGCCAGCAGCTTAGGGGGGGACACTGAAGCTTTCTTT
.	TRBV2	TRBJ1-2	.	CASSPGPRYGYTF	TGTGCCAGCAGTCCGGGCCCCAGGTATGGCTACACCTTC
few	TRBV9	TRBJ1-5	TRBD1	CASSPTGTGWQPQHF	TGTGCCAGCAGTCCCACCGGGACAGGGTGGCAGCCCCAGCATTTT
.	TRBV20-1	TRBJ2-3	.	CSASEGGKDTQYF	TGCAGTGCTAGTGAAGGGGGAAAAGATACGCAGTATTTT
.	TRBV11-2	TRBJ2-5	TRBD2	CASSLSSGGGETQYF	TGTGCCAGCAGCTTATCTAGCGGGGGAGGTGAGACCCAGTACTTC
.	TRBV7-2	TRBJ2-5	TRBD2	CASSPGSPSGQETQYF	TGTGCCAGCAGCCCTGGATCCCCTAGCGGACAAGAGACCCAGTACTTC
.	TRBV7-9	TRBJ2-7	TRBD1	CASSWAAGTGGDEQYF	TGTGCCAGCAGCTGGGCAGCCGGGACAGGCGGCGACGAGCAGTACTTC
.	TRBV9	TRBJ2-1	.	CASSVGSSNEQFF	TGTGCCAGCAGCGTAGGCAGCTCCAATGAGCAGTTCTTC
.	TRBV5-4	TRBJ1-6	.	CASSSMDSLGSSPLHF	TGTGCCAGCAGCTCCATGGACAGTCTGGGCAGTTCACCCCTCCACTTT
.	TRBV24-1	TRBJ1-2	.	CATSESQDPNYGYTF	TGTGCCACCAGTGAGTCCCAGGATCCTAACTATGGCTACACCTTC
.	TRBV9	TRBJ2-3	TRBD1	CASSVATGRGRSTDTQYF	TGTGCCAGCAGCGTAGCTACGGGCAGGGGGAGAAGCACAGATACGCAGTATTTT
.	TRBV7-2	TRBJ2-1	.	CASSLDSRAGAGNEQFF	TGTGCCAGCAGCTTAGATTCTCGAGCCGGGGCAGGCAATGAGCAGTTCTTC
.	TRBV19	TRBJ1-1	.	CASSRGQLNTEAFF	TGTGCCAGTAGTAGAGGACAGTTGAACACTGAAGCTTTCTTT
.	TRBV9	TRBJ2-6	.	CASSVPSGANVLTF	TGTGCCAGCAGCGTACCGTCTGGGGCCAACGTCCTGACTTTC
.	TRBV4-2	TRBJ1-1	.	CASSQGGSQNTEAFF	TGTGCCAGCAGCCAAGGGGGATCTCAGAACACTGAAGCTTTCTTT
.	TRBV19	TRBJ2-2	.	CASSIAGPGRGGELFF	TGTGCCAGTAGTATAGCGGGCCCCGGGAGAGGCGGGGAGCTGTTTTTT
.	TRBV27	TRBJ2-7	TRBD1	CASSSRGSYEQYF	TGTGCCAGCAGTAGCAGGGGGTCCTACGAGCAGTACTTC
.	TRBV7-3	TRBJ2-1	TRBD2	CASSLRAGLPNNEQFF	TGTGCCAGCAGCTTAAGAGCGGGACTACCTAACAATGAGCAGTTCTTC
.	TRBV7-6	TRBJ2-5	TRBD1	CASSHPGQGRETQYF	TGTGCCAGCAGCCATCCGGGACAGGGGCGCGAGACCCAGTACTTC
.	TRBV28	TRBJ2-1	.	CASPGPTSEQFF	TGTGCTTCTCCTGGGCCTACCTCTGAGCAGTTCTTC
.	TRBV6-5	TRBJ2-7	TRBD2	CASGGLAGVSLEQYF	TGTGCCAGCGGAGGACTAGCGGGAGTATCTCTCGAGCAGTACTTC
.	TRBV5-6	TRBJ2-5	.	CASSLFAGSETQYF	TGTGCCAGCAGCTTGTTCGCGGGGAGTGAGACCCAGTACTTC
.	TRBV24-1	TRBJ2-3	TRBD2	CATSDSVLRGGLDTQYF	TGTGCCACCAGTGATTCAGTCCTGCGCGGGGGGTTGGATACGCAGTATTTT
.	TRBV15	TRBJ2-1	.	CATSRDSLNEQFF	TGTGCCACCAGCAGAGATTCCCTGAATGAGCAGTTCTTC
.	TRBV29-1	TRBJ2-7	TRBD1	CSVLQGNTYEQYF	TGCAGCGTTCTACAGGGGAACACCTACGAGCAGTACTTC
.	TRBV7-9	TRBJ1-2	.	CASSPVNGYTF	TGTGCCAGCAGTCCCGTCAATGGCTACACCTTC
.	TRBV28	TRBJ1-2	.	CASSPGTFGYTF	TGTGCCAGCAGTCCAGGGACGTTCGGCTACACCTTC
.	TRBV2	TRBJ1-4	TRBD1	CASRRTGNNEKLFF	TGTGCCAGCAGGAGGACAGGAAATAATGAAAAACTGTTTTTT
once	TRBV5-1	TRBJ1-1	.	CASSWGGEGTEAFF	TGCGCCAGCAGCTGGGGTGGGGAAGGCACTGAAGCTTTCTTT
.	TRBV28	TRBJ2-7	.	CASSSRTGKEQYF	TGTGCCAGCAGTTCAAGGACGGGGAAAGAGCAGTACTTC
.	TRBV5-1	TRBJ2-7	TRBD1	CASSLGTGGSYEQYF	TGCGCCAGCAGCCTAGGGACAGGGGGTTCGTACGAGCAGTACTTC
.	TRBV7-6	TRBJ2-1	TRBD2	CASSLSSGAYNEQFF	TGTGCCAGCAGCTTAAGTAGCGGGGCCTACAATGAGCAGTTCTTC